In this sample, the clone carrying this T cell receptor (beta chain) turned up many times. Its antigen is currently unknown. This sample is part of a study of regulatory T cells in long-lasting Graves disease. General study findings and limits: Persistent patients shared more public clonotypes (2,741) than newly diagnosed patients (966). Having few samples may have compromised the accuracy.

Trimming pared 3 bases from V and 7 bases from J, leaving 9 bases between. The CDR3 totals 12 residues. Germline values: CDR1 MDHEN, CDR2 SYDVKM. The time point was: newly diagnosed GD, antithyroid drugs for less than 3 months. The TCR library was made from RNA that had been extracted from PBMCs in TRIzol. The authors built TCR beta libraries using iRepertoire HTBI primers and Arm-PCR of CDR3 regions. TCRdb reprocessed the multiplex PCR reads with MiXCR, giving one entry per CDR3 protein. The data contain roughly 560,000 distinct CDR3 sequences, 12% of them singletons. This sample also appeared in a second study, on T cells in Graves' hyperthyroidism and ophthalmopathy. From that second work: If no ophthalmopathy progression occurred within 18 months, Graves' hyperthyroidism was stable. The HTBI primer set served for first-round RT-PCR of the TCR CDR3.

This sequence originates from a woman aged 30 to 39 with Graves disease. The starting material was peripheral blood mononuclear cells (PBMCs), obtained at new diagnosis, from a patient treated with antithyroid drugs. The chain recombines TRBV28 with TRBJ1-2; TRBD1 might be the D (5 bases). CDR3 in DNA: TGTGCCAGCAGTTTCAACAGGCGTGGCTACACCTTC. Amino acids: CASSFNRRGYTF.